This T cell receptor beta chain is drawn from a study of OX40 agonist ivuxolimab in advanced cancers. Profiled with immunoSEQ multiplex PCR; TCRdb holds only in-frame clones, not every one. The sample holds over 50,000 clones, roughly 85% seen once. J was trimmed by 7 bases and V by 3 bases; bases with no gene match: 10. This CDR3 region has 15 residues. Germline CDR1 MDHEN, CDR2 SYDVKM. Exclusion of a patient followed from autoimmune disease history or systemic immunosuppression. This clonotype was obtained from an adult with an advanced solid tumor such as melanoma, head and neck, liver or kidney cancer. The sequencing used CD4+ or CD8+ T cells sorted from blood, collected in a trial of the OX40 agonist ivuxolimab. The chain couples TRBV28 to TRBJ2-7; 9 positions agree with TRBD1. The CDR3 spells CASSFPRDRAGEQYF. In DNA form, the CDR3 reads TGTGCCAGCAGTTTCCCCCGGGACAGGGCTGGGGAGCAGTACTTC.